This TCR beta chain was captured by sequencing in a study of shared clonotypes between healthy human individuals. Assay: immunoSEQ multiplex PCR; the TCRdb copy retains only in-frame clones and omits some. The profile shows some 1.4 million clones, about 96% of them singletons. Concerning this clone itself: Its antigen is not known.

General observations from the study: Across subsets, estimated richness was generally greater for naive than for memory populations.

Sequenced sample: naive CD4+ T cells sorted from blood. The subset denotes: CD45RA+ positively selected. The origin of this receptor is a man aged 25 to 40 in good health.

CDR3 nucleotide sequence: TGTGCCATCAGTGAGCCGAACCCGGCCGGGGGCATTGAGCAGTTCTTC. It specifies CAISEPNPAGGIEQFF. The chain links TRBV10-3 to TRBJ2-1; the D gene could be TRBD1 or TRBD2 (6 bases each). CDR3 length: 16 residues. V dropped 2 bases and J dropped 9 bases, with 20 bases sitting between them. Germline CDR1 ENHRY, CDR2 SYGVKD.